A selection of T cell receptor beta chains follows, all from one sample in a study of blood T cell repertoires in COVID-19. Sequencing used immunoSEQ multiplex PCR; TCRdb keeps in-frame clones, though not all of them. Of under 300,000 clones listed, around 90% are singletons. The sequenced material came from peripheral blood. These receptors were obtained from a man aged 50-59 years with acute or convalescent COVID-19. Both conserved end residues are part of each CDR3. A D gene is named only where the DNA matches it firmly. Size values are once, few and many counts, or a class for expanded clones, and some rows have none.

J,D,length,size,V,DNA,CDR3
TRBJ2-5,NA,16,NA,TRBV4-1,TGCGCCAGCAGCCAAGGGATCACAGGGGGGGAAGAGACCCAGTACTTC,CASSQGITGGEETQYF
TRBJ1-6,TRBD1,16,NA,TRBV5-1,TGCGCCAGCAGCTTGACCGGGACAGAAAGATTTTCACCCCTCCACTTT,CASSLTGTERFSPLHF
TRBJ1-1,NA,15,few,TRBV9,TGTGCCAGCAGCCCGAGTGGGGGGACGAACACTGAAGCTTTCTTT,CASSPSGGTNTEAFF
TRBJ1-2,TRBD1,14,NA,TRBV10-3,TGTGCCACCGGGACAGGGGGGCGGGCGTCCGGCTACACCTTC,CATGTGGRASGYTF
TRBJ2-7,NA,13,NA,TRBV10-1,TGCGCCAGCAGTGAGAGGACAGTAGGCGAGCAGTACTTC,CASSERTVGEQYF
TRBJ2-3,NA,15,NA,TRBV18,TGTGCCAGCTCACCCCGGACAGCTAGCACAGATACGCAGTATTTT,CASSPRTASTDTQYF
TRBJ2-5,NA,16,NA,TRBV24-1,TGTGCCACCAGTGATTTCTCAGGGCACCCCCAAGAGACCCAGTACTTC,CATSDFSGHPQETQYF
TRBJ2-5,TRBD2,17,NA,TRBV9,TGTGCCAGCAGCGTAGGAACTAGCGGGGGGACCCAAGAGACCCAGTACTTC,CASSVGTSGGTQETQYF
TRBJ2-2,NA,16,NA,TRBV5-1,TGCGCCAGCACGCAGGACAGAGTTTATCAGTCCGGGGAGCTGTTTTTT,CASTQDRVYQSGELFF
TRBJ1-6,TRBD1,14,NA,TRBV5-1,TGCGCCAGCAGGTCAGGGGGCGGCAATTCACCCCTCCACTTT,CASRSGGGNSPLHF
TRBJ1-3,NA,15,NA,TRBV6-6,TGTGCCAGCACCTATCTTGCAAGCTCTGGAAACACCATATATTTT,CASTYLASSGNTIYF
TRBJ2-2,TRBD2,17,NA,TRBV5-6,TGTGCCAGCAGCTCAATTCTAGCGGGGGGGCTGGCCGGGGAGCTGTTTTTT,CASSSILAGGLAGELFF
TRBJ2-3,NA,16,NA,TRBV3-1/TRBV3-2,TGTGCCAGCAGCCAATTCAGGTCCAGTAGCACAGATACGCAGTATTTT,CASSQFRSSSTDTQYF
TRBJ2-5,TRBD1,13,NA,TRBV29-1,TGCAGCCCCCCGACAGGGGGCGAGGAGACCCAGTACTTC,CSPPTGGEETQYF
TRBJ1-4,NA,13,NA,TRBV6-5,TGTGCCAGCAGTTACGATTCGGGGGAAAAACTGTTTTTT,CASSYDSGEKLFF
TRBJ1-6,NA,13,few,TRBV7-2,TGTGCCAGCAGCTCTAACCGGAATTCACCCCTCCACTTT,CASSSNRNSPLHF
TRBJ2-7,TRBD1,16,NA,TRBV4-1,TGCGCCAGCAGCCTAGCTTGGACAGGGGATTTCTACGAGCAGTACTTC,CASSLAWTGDFYEQYF
TRBJ2-7,NA,12,NA,TRBV4-1,TGCGCCAGCAGCCAAGCGCTTAGCGAGCAGTACTTC,CASSQALSEQYF
TRBJ2-5,NA,12,NA,TRBV12-3/TRBV12-4,TGTGCCAGCAGTTTGAGGCGGGAGACCCAGTACTTC,CASSLRRETQYF
TRBJ1-1,TRBD1,12,NA,TRBV5-6,TGTGCCAGCAGCTACGCGGACAGGGAAGACTTCTTT,CASSYADREDFF
TRBJ1-2,NA,8,NA,TRBV11-3,TGTGCCAGCAGCTCCCGGACCTTC,CASSSRTF
TRBJ1-1,NA,15,NA,TRBV10-3,TGTGCCACCAGGGACACCGAGAATCTGAACACTGAAGCTTTCTTT,CATRDTENLNTEAFF
TRBJ1-5,NA,13,NA,TRBV2,TGTGCCAGCAGAGCGGGAGAGAATCAGCCCCAGCATTTT,CASRAGENQPQHF
TRBJ1-6,NA,16,NA,TRBV6-1,TGTGCCAGCAGTGAAATTCTTGTTGCGACAGACTCACCCCTCCACTTT,CASSEILVATDSPLHF
TRBJ1-5,NA,14,NA,TRBV27,TGTGCCAGCAGTTTCGACAGGACCAATCAGCCCCAGCATTTT,CASSFDRTNQPQHF
TRBJ1-4,NA,15,NA,TRBV18,TGTGCCAGCTCCCCTCGGACCCCTGAGGGTGAAAAACTGTTTTTT,CASSPRTPEGEKLFF
TRBJ2-1,NA,16,once,TRBV11-2,TGTGCCAGCAGCTTAGGGACTCCCCCCGATAGGAATGAGCAGTTCTTC,CASSLGTPPDRNEQFF
TRBJ1-2,NA,14,NA,TRBV6-5,TGTGCCAGCAGTTCCGACAGAAGAACATATGGCTACACCTTC,CASSSDRRTYGYTF
TRBJ1-4,NA,15,NA,TRBV7-9,TGTGCCAGCAGCTTAGAGCAGGGGTTTCATGAAAAACTGTTTTTT,CASSLEQGFHEKLFF
TRBJ2-1,NA,13,NA,TRBV10-1,TGCGCCAGCAGTGAGCCAGAAAACAATGAGCAGTTCTTC,CASSEPENNEQFF
TRBJ1-1,NA,15,NA,TRBV7-8,TGTGCCAGCAGCTTAGCGGCCCTCCCGAGGACTGAAGCTTTCTTT,CASSLAALPRTEAFF
TRBJ2-7,TRBD1,15,NA,TRBV30,TGTGCCTGGACTGCATTGGGACAGGGATCCTACGAGCAGTACTTC,CAWTALGQGSYEQYF
TRBJ1-5,TRBD1,16,NA,TRBV7-2,TGTGCCAGCAGCTTGGGGGCGGGACAGGGTAGACAGCCCCAGCATTTT,CASSLGAGQGRQPQHF
TRBJ1-5,NA,13,many,TRBV5-1,TGCGCCAGCAGCTTGGAAGGGGAACAGCCCCAGCATTTT,CASSLEGEQPQHF
TRBJ2-1,NA,13,NA,TRBV3-1/TRBV3-2,TGTGCCAGCAGCCAAGAATTTAGGGGTGAGCAGTTCTTC,CASSQEFRGEQFF
TRBJ1-6,NA,12,few,TRBV18,TGTGCCAGCTCACGGGAGAATTCACCCCTCCACTTT,CASSRENSPLHF
TRBJ1-1,NA,16,NA,TRBV25-1,TGTGCCAGCAGTGAATTGGGCAGACAGGCGAACACTGAAGCTTTCTTT,CASSELGRQANTEAFF
TRBJ2-1,NA,16,NA,TRBV15,TGTGCCACCAGCAGAGATCGCGATCCTTCCTACAATGAGCAGTTCTTC,CATSRDRDPSYNEQFF
TRBJ1-2,NA,14,NA,TRBV2,TGTGCCAGCACGGCCGGGGAGGGGCGCGGAGGCTACACCTTC,CASTAGEGRGGYTF